This T cell receptor (beta chain) was identified during a study of cytomegalovirus exposure and HLA in healthy donors. The PCR ran on 60 Vbeta and 13 Jbeta primers. Sequencing used immunoSEQ multiplex PCR; TCRdb keeps in-frame clones, though not all of them. The sample records 150,000 to 200,000 clones, approximately 83% being singletons. The CDR3 runs to 15 residues. J lost 3 bases, V lost 1 base, and 5 bases had no gene match. Looked up from germline, CDR1 is SGHVS and CDR2 is FNYEAQ. This rearrangement joins TRBV7-6 to TRBJ2-5; 7 bases match TRBD2. The receptor comes from a man younger than 30 in good health and CMV-seropositive. The sequencing sample was made of PBMCs. The CDR3 coding sequence is TGTGCCAGCAGCTTAGTACCCCTAGCGGAAGAGACCCAGTACTTC. Protein: CASSLVPLAEETQYF.